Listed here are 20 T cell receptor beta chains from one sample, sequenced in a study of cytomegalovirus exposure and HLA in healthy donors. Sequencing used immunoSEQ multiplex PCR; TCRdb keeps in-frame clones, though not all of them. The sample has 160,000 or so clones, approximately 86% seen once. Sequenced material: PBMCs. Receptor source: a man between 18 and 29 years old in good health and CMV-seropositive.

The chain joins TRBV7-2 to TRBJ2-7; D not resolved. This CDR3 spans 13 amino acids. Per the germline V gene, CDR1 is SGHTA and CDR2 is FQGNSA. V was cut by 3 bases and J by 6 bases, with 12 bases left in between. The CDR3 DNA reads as TGTGCCAGCAGCTTCGGTCGGTCTAGCGAGCAGTACTTC. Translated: CASSFGRSSEQYF.

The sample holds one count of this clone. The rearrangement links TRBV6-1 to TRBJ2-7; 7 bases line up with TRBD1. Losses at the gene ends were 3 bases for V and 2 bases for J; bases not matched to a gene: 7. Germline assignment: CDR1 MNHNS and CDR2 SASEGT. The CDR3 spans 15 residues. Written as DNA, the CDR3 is TGTGCCAGCAGTGAGTCGAAAGGGGGCCCCTACGAGCAGTACTTC. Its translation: CASSESKGGPYEQYF.

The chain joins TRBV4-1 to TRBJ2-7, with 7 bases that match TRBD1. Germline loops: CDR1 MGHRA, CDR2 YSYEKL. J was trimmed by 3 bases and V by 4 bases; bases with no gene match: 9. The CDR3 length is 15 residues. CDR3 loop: CASSPRTGQHYEQYF. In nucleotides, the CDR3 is TGCGCCAGCAGCCCCCGGACAGGACAACACTACGAGCAGTACTTC.

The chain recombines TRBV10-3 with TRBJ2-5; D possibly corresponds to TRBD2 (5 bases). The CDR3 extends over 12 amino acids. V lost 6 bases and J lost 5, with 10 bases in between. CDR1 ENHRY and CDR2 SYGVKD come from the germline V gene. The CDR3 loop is CAIRGGGETQYF. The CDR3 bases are TGTGCCATCAGGGGCGGCGGGGAGACCCAGTACTTC.

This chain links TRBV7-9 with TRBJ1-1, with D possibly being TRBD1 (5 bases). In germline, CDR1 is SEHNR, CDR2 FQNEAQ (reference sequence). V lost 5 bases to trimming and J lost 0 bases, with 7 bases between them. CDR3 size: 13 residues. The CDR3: CASSPDMNTEAFF. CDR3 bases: TGTGCCAGCAGCCCGGACATGAACACTGAAGCTTTCTTT. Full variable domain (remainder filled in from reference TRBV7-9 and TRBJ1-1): DTGVSQNPRHKITKRGQNVTFRCDPISEHNRLYWYRQTLGQGPEFLTYFQNEAQLEKSRLLSDRFSAERPKGSFSTLEIQRTEQGDSAMYLCASSPDMNTEAFFGQGTRLTVV.

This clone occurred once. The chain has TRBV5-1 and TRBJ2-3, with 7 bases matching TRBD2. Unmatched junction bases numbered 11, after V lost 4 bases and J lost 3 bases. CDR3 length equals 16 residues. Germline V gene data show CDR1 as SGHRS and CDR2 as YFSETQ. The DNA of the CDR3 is TGCGCCAGCAGCCCCCTGGCGGGAGTTGGGACAGATACGCAGTATTTT. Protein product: CASSPLAGVGTDTQYF.

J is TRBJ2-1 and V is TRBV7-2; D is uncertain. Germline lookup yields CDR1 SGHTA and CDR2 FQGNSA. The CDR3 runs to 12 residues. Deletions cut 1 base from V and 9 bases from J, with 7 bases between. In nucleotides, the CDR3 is TGTGCCAGCAGCTTAGTTTTCGGTGAGCAGTTCTTC. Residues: CASSLVFGEQFF.

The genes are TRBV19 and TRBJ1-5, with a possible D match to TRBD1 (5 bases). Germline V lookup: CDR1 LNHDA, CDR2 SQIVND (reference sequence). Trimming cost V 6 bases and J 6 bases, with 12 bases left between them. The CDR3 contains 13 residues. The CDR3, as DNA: TGTGCCAGTAGGTTCGGGCAGGGTCAGCCCCAGCATTTT. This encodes CASRFGQGQPQHF.

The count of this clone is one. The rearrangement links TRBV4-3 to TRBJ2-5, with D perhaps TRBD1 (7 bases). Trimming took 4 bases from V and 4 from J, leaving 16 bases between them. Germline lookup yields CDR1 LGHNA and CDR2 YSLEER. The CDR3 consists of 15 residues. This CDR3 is CASSLGRQGGETQYF. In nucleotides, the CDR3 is TGCGCCAGCAGCCTTGGGAGGCAGGGGGGAGAGACCCAGTACTTC.

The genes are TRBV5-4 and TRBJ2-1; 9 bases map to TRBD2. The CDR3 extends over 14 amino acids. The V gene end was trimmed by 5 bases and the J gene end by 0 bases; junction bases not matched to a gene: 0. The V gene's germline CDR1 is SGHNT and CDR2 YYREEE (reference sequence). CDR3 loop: CASSSGSSYNEQFF. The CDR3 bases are TGTGCCAGCAGTAGCGGGAGCTCCTACAATGAGCAGTTCTTC.

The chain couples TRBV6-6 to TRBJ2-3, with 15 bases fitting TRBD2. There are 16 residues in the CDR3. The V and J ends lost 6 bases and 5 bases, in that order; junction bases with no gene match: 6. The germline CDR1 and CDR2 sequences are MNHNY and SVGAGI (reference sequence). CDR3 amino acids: CASRYGLAGGEDTQYF. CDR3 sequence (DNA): TGTGCCAGCAGATACGGACTAGCGGGAGGGGAAGATACGCAGTATTTT.

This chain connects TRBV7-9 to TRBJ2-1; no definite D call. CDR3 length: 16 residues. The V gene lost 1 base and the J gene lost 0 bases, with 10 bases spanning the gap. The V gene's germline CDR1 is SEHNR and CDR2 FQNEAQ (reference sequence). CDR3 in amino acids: CASSLDWRSSYNEQFF. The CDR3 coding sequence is TGTGCCAGCAGCTTAGATTGGCGGAGCTCCTACAATGAGCAGTTCTTC. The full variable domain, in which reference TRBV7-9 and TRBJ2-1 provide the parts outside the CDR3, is DTGVSQNPRHKITKRGQNVTFRCDPISEHNRLYWYRQTLGQGPEFLTYFQNEAQLEKSRLLSDRFSAERPKGSFSTLEIQRTEQGDSAMYLCASSLDWRSSYNEQFFGPGTRLTVL.

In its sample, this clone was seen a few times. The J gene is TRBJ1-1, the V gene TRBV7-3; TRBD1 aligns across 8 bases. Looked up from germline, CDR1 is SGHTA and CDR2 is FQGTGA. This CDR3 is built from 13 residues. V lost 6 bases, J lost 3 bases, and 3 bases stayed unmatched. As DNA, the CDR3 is TGTGCCAGCAGTTCGGACAGGGACACTGAAGCTTTCTTT. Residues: CASSSDRDTEAFF.

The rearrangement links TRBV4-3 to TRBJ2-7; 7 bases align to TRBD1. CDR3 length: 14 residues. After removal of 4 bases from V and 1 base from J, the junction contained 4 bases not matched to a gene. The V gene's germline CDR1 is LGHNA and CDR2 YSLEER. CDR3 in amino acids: CASSPRQGSYEQYF. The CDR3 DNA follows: TGCGCCAGCAGCCCACGACAGGGATCCTACGAGCAGTACTTC.

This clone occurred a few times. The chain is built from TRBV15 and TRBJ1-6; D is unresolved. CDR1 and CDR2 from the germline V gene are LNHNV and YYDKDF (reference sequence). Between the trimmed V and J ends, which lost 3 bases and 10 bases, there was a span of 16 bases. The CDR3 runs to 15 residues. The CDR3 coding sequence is TGTGCCACCAGCAGCGGAACGTCGCATAGCTCACCCCTCCACTTT. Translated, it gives CATSSGTSHSSPLHF.

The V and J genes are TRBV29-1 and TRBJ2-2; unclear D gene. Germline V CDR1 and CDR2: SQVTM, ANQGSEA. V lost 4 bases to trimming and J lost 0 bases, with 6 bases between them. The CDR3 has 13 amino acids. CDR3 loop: CSVAESNTGELFF. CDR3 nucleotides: TGCAGCGTTGCGGAGTCGAACACCGGGGAGCTGTTTTTT.

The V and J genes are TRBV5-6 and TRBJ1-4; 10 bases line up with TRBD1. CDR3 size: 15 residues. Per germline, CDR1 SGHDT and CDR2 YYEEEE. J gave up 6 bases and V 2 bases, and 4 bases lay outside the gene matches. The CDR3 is CASSLSGTGDEKLFF. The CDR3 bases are TGTGCCAGCAGCTTATCCGGGACAGGGGATGAAAAACTGTTTTTT. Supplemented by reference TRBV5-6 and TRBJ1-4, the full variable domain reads DAGVTQSPTHLIKTRGQQVTLRCSPKSGHDTVSWYQQALGQGPQFIFQYYEEEERQRGNFPDRFSGHQFPNYSSELNVNALLLGDSALYLCASSLSGTGDEKLFFGSGTQLSVL.

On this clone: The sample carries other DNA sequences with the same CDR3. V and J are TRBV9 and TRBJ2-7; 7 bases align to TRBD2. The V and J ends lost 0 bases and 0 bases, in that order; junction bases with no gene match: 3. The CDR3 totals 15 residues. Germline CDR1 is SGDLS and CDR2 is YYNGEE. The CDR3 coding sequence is TGTGCCAGCAGCGTAGGGCGGGAGAGCTCCTACGAGCAGTACTTC. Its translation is CASSVGRESSYEQYF.

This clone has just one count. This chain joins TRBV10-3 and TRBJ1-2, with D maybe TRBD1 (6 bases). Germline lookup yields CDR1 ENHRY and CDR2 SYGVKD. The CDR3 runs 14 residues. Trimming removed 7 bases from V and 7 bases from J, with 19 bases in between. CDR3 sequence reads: CAINLQGRFGGYTF. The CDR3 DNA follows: TGTGCCATCAATTTACAGGGAAGGTTTGGTGGCTACACCTTC.

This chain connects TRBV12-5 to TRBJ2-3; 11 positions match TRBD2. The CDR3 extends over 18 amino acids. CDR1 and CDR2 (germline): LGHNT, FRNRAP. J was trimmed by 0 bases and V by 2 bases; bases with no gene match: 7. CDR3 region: CASGLISGLAASTDTQYF. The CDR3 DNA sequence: TGTGCTAGTGGTTTGATTTCGGGACTAGCGGCCAGCACAGATACGCAGTATTTT.